This passage covers 27 T cell receptor beta chains from one sample sequenced in a study of shared clonotypes between healthy human individuals (dated by TCRdb to about 2020). The library relied on the immunoSEQ multiplex PCR assay. Sourced from immuneACCESS, this table was stored by TCRdb with only in-frame sequences that have V and J called. A share of the clones is absent; for the studies checked, an unresolved V gene accounts for under half, and the remainder has no known explanation. For this sample the table gives about 480,000 clones, of which roughly 85% were detected only once. The ten largest account for roughly an eighth of the sample. The sequencing sample was made of PBMCs. The source is a woman aged 40 to 49 in good health. Some clones in this sample may be carry-over from other donors' samples.

A note on this clone: Other DNA sequences in this sample translate to the same CDR3. The chain recombines TRBV29-1 with TRBJ2-7; D unresolved. This CDR3 region has 12 residues. V dropped 6 bases and J dropped 0 bases, with 9 bases sitting between them. CDR1 and CDR2 from the germline V gene are SQVTM and ANQGSEA. The CDR3 loop is CSVSGPSYEQYF. The DNA for the CDR3 is TGCAGCGTCTCCGGCCCCTCCTACGAGCAGTACTTC.

This clone has ten or more counts. At one boundary the junction diverges from the germline segment, which might be a read error. J is TRBJ2-5 and V is TRBV7-7; D is unresolved. Per germline, CDR1 SSHAT and CDR2 FNYEAQ (reference sequence). The CDR3 has 14 residues. The CDR3 region has the DNA TGTGCTAGCAGCCCCGGTGCGGACGGTGAGACCCAGTACTTC. Amino acid sequence: CASSPGADGETQYF.

At least ten counts were recorded for this clone. The V call is TRBV30, the J call TRBJ2-5, with D possibly matching TRBD1 (5 bases). This CDR3 region has 14 residues. Trimming stripped 2 bases from V and 4 bases from J, with 14 bases between. The germline V gene has CDR1 GTSNPN and CDR2 SVGIG (reference sequence). The CDR3 nucleotides read TGTGCCTGGAGTTCCCTGGGGCAGGTAGAGACCCAGTACTTC. Encoded protein: CAWSSLGQVETQYF.

This sequence joins TRBV7-3 and TRBJ2-6, with no clear D. The CDR3 loop spans 16 amino acids. Trimming took 3 bases from V and 2 from J, leaving 11 bases between them. The germline CDR1 and CDR2 sequences are SGHTA and FQGTGA. DNA of the CDR3: TGTGCCAGCAGCTTCACGGGTGGGGCTGGGGCCAACGTCCTGACTTTC. Its protein is CASSFTGGAGANVLTF.

V usage is TRBV5-1 and J usage is TRBJ2-1; D not resolved. Deletions cut 0 bases from V and 0 bases from J, with 10 bases between. The CDR3 consists of 16 residues. The V gene's germline CDR1 is SGHRS and CDR2 YFSETQ. CDR3 region: CASSLASARSYNEQFF. CDR3 coding DNA: TGCGCCAGCAGCTTGGCGTCGGCTCGCTCCTACAATGAGCAGTTCTTC.

A remark on this clone: A far bigger clonotype differs at one base, so this is likely a read error. Other DNA sequences in this specimen translate into the identical CDR3. The chain employs TRBV5-1 and TRBJ2-3, with D perhaps matching TRBD2 (5 bases). Germline CDR1 is SGHRS and CDR2 is YFSETQ. Trimming took 5 bases from V and 5 from J, leaving 18 bases between them. This CDR3 is built from 15 residues. The CDR3 loop is CASSSSGSEGDTQYF. The CDR3 region has the DNA TGCGCCAGCAGTAGCTCCGGTTCTGAGGGAGATACGCAGTATTTT.

The rearrangement links TRBV30 to TRBJ2-7; D gene uncertain. Germline V CDR1 and CDR2: GTSNPN, SVGIG (reference sequence). The CDR3 runs to 11 residues. Trimming left V 1 base short and J 12 bases short, with 13 bases between. This CDR3 reads CAWSGAGNAYF. The DNA for the CDR3 is TGTGCCTGGAGTGGTGCAGGCAACGCGTACTTC.

This clone was counted between two and nine times. The rearrangement uses TRBV27 and TRBJ2-7; the D call may be TRBD1 or TRBD2 (5 bases each). V lost 6 bases to trimming and J lost 2 bases, with 17 bases between them. The CDR3 is 15 residues long. Germline assignment: CDR1 MNHEY and CDR2 SMNVEV (reference sequence). Here the CDR3 reads CASRSVGVGAYEQYF. The CDR3 region has the DNA TGTGCCAGCAGATCTGTGGGGGTAGGCGCCTACGAGCAGTACTTC.

As concerns this clone: This sample includes further DNA sequences coding for the same CDR3. The chain carries TRBV7-9 and TRBJ1-3, with D unresolved. Germline V gives CDR1 SEHNR, CDR2 FQNEAQ (reference sequence). The CDR3 totals 12 residues. The V and J ends lost 5 bases and 4 bases respectively, with 6 bases between them. The CDR3 is CASSPTGNTIYF. CDR3 nucleotide sequence: TGTGCCAGCAGCCCAACGGGAAACACCATATATTTT.

This chain connects TRBV28 to TRBJ2-7, with 13 bases fitting TRBD2. Germline values: CDR1 MDHEN, CDR2 SYDVKM. The CDR3 spans 16 residues. Trimming cost V 4 bases and J 1 base; bases outside gene matches: 4. CDR3 in DNA: TGTGCCAGCAGTTCCCAACTAGCGGGAGGGTCCTACGAGCAGTACTTC. Protein: CASSSQLAGGSYEQYF.

A few counts support this clone. This rearrangement joins TRBV10-3 to TRBJ1-1, with D perhaps TRBD1 (5 bases). Germline V gene data show CDR1 as ENHRY and CDR2 as SYGVKD. The CDR3 has 17 residues. V was cut by 0 bases and J by 1 base, with 15 bases left in between. CDR3 nucleotide sequence: TGTGCCATCAGTGAGTCGAACCTGAGGGGCAGGAACACTGAAGCTTTCTTT. Residues: CAISESNLRGRNTEAFF.

This clone was detected only once. V and J are TRBV28 and TRBJ2-1, with a tentative D call TRBD1 (6 bases). The V gene lost 7 bases and the J gene lost 0 bases, with 19 bases spanning the gap. The CDR3 length is 17 residues. Germline V gene sequence: CDR1 MDHEN, CDR2 SYDVKM. In DNA form, the CDR3 reads TGTGCCAGCAAGGGGACAACCGGGTCGAGCTCCTACAATGAGCAGTTCTTC. Translating it yields CASKGTTGSSSYNEQFF.

The chain employs TRBV5-1 and TRBJ2-3; a possible D gene is TRBD1 (6 bases). From germline, CDR1 is SGHRS and CDR2 YFSETQ. V was trimmed by 6 bases and J by 0 bases, leaving 11 bases between them. This CDR3 spans 14 amino acids. The CDR3 here is CASKTGPSTDTQYF. The CDR3, as DNA: TGCGCCAGCAAGACAGGCCCCAGCACAGATACGCAGTATTTT. Full variable domain (missing parts from reference TRBV5-1 and TRBJ2-3): KAGVTQTPRYLIKTRGQQVTLSCSPISGHRSVSWYQQTPGQGLQFLFEYFSETQRNKGNFPGRFSGRQFSNSRSEMNVSTLELGDSALYLCASKTGPSTDTQYFGPGTRLTVL.

This chain joins TRBV19 and TRBJ2-1, with TRBD2 as a possible D gene (6 bases). The V and J ends lost 3 bases and 7 bases respectively, with 13 bases between them. This CDR3 has 14 residues. CDR1 is LNHDA, CDR2 SQIVND, per germline (reference sequence). CDR3 sequence reads: CASSIPGLKNEQFF. The CDR3 DNA reads as TGTGCCAGTAGTATCCCCGGACTAAAGAATGAGCAGTTCTTC.

This clone was detected once. Here the CDR3 reads CASSVSSGPEEADTQYF. CDR3 nucleotide sequence: TGTGCCAGCAGCGTATCATCGGGGCCTGAGGAGGCAGATACGCAGTATTTT. V and J are TRBV9 and TRBJ2-3; D tentatively reads TRBD1 or TRBD2 (5 bases each). This CDR3 spans 17 amino acids. Germline V gene sequence: CDR1 SGDLS, CDR2 YYNGEE. V was clipped by 1 base and J by 4 bases, with 19 bases between them.

This chain uses TRBV10-3 with TRBJ2-2; 12 nucleotides align to TRBD2. With V trimmed by 10 bases and J by 4 bases, 13 bases remained unmatched. Germline CDR1 ENHRY, CDR2 SYGVKD. The CDR3 runs to 17 residues. CDR3 sequence (DNA): TGTGCCACCGGGACTAGCGGGCCTCTCAGGGGCACCGGGGAGCTGTTTTTT. Translation: CATGTSGPLRGTGELFF.

The chain carries TRBV7-9 and TRBJ2-1; D not resolved. V lost 3 bases, J lost 8 bases, and 8 bases lay in between. Germline-derived CDR1 and CDR2 are SEHNR and FQNEAQ (reference sequence). The CDR3 has 12 amino acids. The CDR3, as DNA: TGTGCCAGCAGCTTTGGAGAACATGAGCAGTTCTTC. This gives the protein CASSFGEHEQFF.

This clone came up a few times. The chain joins TRBV19 to TRBJ2-7; the match to TRBD1 covers 7 bases. J was trimmed by 0 bases and V by 5 bases; bases with no gene match: 4. The V gene's germline CDR1 is LNHDA and CDR2 SQIVND (reference sequence). The CDR3 sequence is 14 residues long. This CDR3 is CASSPRDSSYEQYF. The CDR3 nucleotides read TGTGCCAGTAGTCCCCGGGACAGCTCCTACGAGCAGTACTTC. Combining the CDR3 with reference TRBV19 and TRBJ2-7 gives the whole variable domain DGGITQSPKYLFRKEGQNVTLSCEQNLNHDAMYWYRQDPGQGLRLIYYSQIVNDFQKGDIAEGYSVSREKKESFPLTVTSAQKNPTAFYLCASSPRDSSYEQYFGPGTRLTVT.

The chain is built from TRBV28 and TRBJ1-2, with a tentative D call TRBD1 (6 bases). The V gene lost 7 bases and the J gene lost 7 bases, with 13 bases spanning the gap. From germline, CDR1 is MDHEN and CDR2 SYDVKM. There are 12 residues in the CDR3. The CDR3 sequence is CASTAGAGGYTF. The DNA for the CDR3 is TGTGCCAGCACCGCAGGGGCAGGTGGCTACACCTTC.

This sequence joins TRBV4-3 and TRBJ2-1; 11 nucleotides line up with TRBD2. The germline V gene encodes CDR1 LGHNA and CDR2 YSLEER. This CDR3 contains 15 residues. Trimming took 3 bases from V and 6 from J; bases not matched to a gene: 4. The CDR3 DNA sequence: TGCGCCAGCAGCCAGCCACTAGCGGGGGTCAATGAGCAGTTCTTC. Its protein is CASSQPLAGVNEQFF.

The chain employs TRBV30 and TRBJ2-3; TRBD2 is a possible D gene (5 bases). Germline loops: CDR1 GTSNPN, CDR2 SVGIG (reference sequence). This CDR3 region has 14 residues. V lost 3 bases, J lost 1 base, and 11 bases lay in between. DNA for the CDR3: TGTGCCTGGAGCGAATCTAGCCGCACAGATACGCAGTATTTT. It yields the protein CAWSESSRTDTQYF. The whole variable domain, filled in from reference TRBV30 and TRBJ2-3, reads SQTIHQWPATLVQPVGSPLSLECTVEGTSNPNLYWYRQAAGRGLQLLFYSVGIGQISSEVPQNLSASRPQDRQFILSSKKLLLSDSGFYLCAWSESSRTDTQYFGPGTRLTVL.

The gene calls are TRBV11-2 and TRBJ2-5; D gene uncertain. The J call could be wrong; TRBJ2-7 is a better fit for the DNA end. The CDR3 has 12 residues. The germline V gene has CDR1 SGHAT and CDR2 FQNNGV. CDR3: CASSLDNYEQYF. For the CDR3, the DNA is TGTGCCAGCAGCTTAGATAACTACGAGCAGTACTTC.

V gene TRBV5-1 combines with J gene TRBJ2-1; D may correspond to TRBD1 or TRBD2 (5 bases each). Between the trimmed V and J ends, which lost 4 bases and 5 bases, there was a span of 16 bases. This CDR3 contains 15 residues. Germline CDR1 and CDR2: SGHRS and YFSETQ. The CDR3 reads CASSPMGVGNNEQFF. The CDR3 bases are TGCGCCAGCAGCCCGATGGGGGTGGGGAACAATGAGCAGTTCTTC.

The chain joins TRBV28 to TRBJ1-2; D gene ambiguous. V was cut by 3 bases and J by 7 bases, with 15 bases left in between. Germline V gene lookup returns CDR1 MDHEN and CDR2 SYDVKM. The CDR3 extends over 14 amino acids. CDR3 nucleotide sequence: TGTGCCAGCAGTTTCTCCGGCCCAGGCATTGGCTACACCTTC. It codes for CASSFSGPGIGYTF.

The chain employs TRBV9 and TRBJ2-2; D tentatively reads TRBD1 or TRBD2 (5 bases each). Trimming cost V 4 bases and J 9 bases, with 16 bases left between them. The CDR3 runs 14 residues. The V gene's germline CDR1 is SGDLS and CDR2 YYNGEE. CDR3 amino acids: CASSSGTPSWELFF. The CDR3 DNA reads as TGTGCCAGCAGCTCCGGGACCCCGTCTTGGGAGCTGTTTTTT.

V is TRBV28 and J is TRBJ2-3, with 7 bases matching TRBD2. Trimming took 3 bases from V and 2 from J; bases not matched to a gene: 11. Looked up from germline, CDR1 is MDHEN and CDR2 is SYDVKM. This CDR3 spans 17 amino acids. CDR3 protein: CASSLAFTGLLTDTQYF. The CDR3 nucleotides are TGTGCCAGCAGTTTGGCTTTTACGGGACTACTCACAGATACGCAGTATTTT.

This rearrangement joins TRBV9 to TRBJ1-3, with TRBD1 matching over 10 bases. Germline V CDR1 and CDR2: SGDLS, YYNGEE. CDR3 length: 16 residues. V lost 3 bases and J lost 2; bases outside the gene matches: 5. CDR3 region: CASSGKDRGPGNTIYF. The CDR3 DNA sequence: TGTGCCAGCAGCGGAAAAGACAGGGGGCCTGGAAACACCATATATTTT.